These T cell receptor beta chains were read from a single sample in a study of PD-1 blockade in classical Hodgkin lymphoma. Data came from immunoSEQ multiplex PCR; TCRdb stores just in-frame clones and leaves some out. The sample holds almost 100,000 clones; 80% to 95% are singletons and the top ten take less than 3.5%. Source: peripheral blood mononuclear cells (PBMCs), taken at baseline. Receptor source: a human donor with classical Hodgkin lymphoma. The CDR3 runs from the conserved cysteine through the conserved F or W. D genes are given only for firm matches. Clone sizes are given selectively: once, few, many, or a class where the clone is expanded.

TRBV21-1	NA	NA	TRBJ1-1	CASSRPAPGTPEAFF	TGTGCCAGCAGCCGACCGGCTCCGGGAACGCCTGAAGCTTTCTTT
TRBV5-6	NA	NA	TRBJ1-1	CASSPDLGMNTEAFF	TGTGCCAGCAGCCCTGACCTGGGAATGAACACTGAAGCTTTCTTT
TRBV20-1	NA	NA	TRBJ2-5	CSALWETQYF	TGCAGTGCTCTATGGGAGACCCAGTACTTC
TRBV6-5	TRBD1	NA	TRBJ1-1	CASSLEGAYTEAFF	TGTGCCAGCAGTTTAGAGGGGGCGTACACTGAAGCTTTCTTT
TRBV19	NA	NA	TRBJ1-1	CASSSTGSTEAFF	TGTGCCAGTAGTAGCACAGGAAGCACTGAAGCTTTCTTT
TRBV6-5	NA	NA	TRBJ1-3	CASSNSGRSGNTIYF	TGTGCCAGCAGTAATTCAGGTCGCTCTGGAAACACCATATATTTT
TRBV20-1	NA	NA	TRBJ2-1	CSAQHHEQFF	TGCAGTGCTCAGCACCATGAGCAGTTCTTC
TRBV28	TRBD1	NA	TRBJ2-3	CASSLGQGVYTDTQYF	TGTGCCAGCAGTCTTGGACAGGGGGTTTACACAGATACGCAGTATTTT
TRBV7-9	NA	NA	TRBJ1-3	CASSLGTSGNTIYF	TGTGCCAGCAGCTTAGGGACCTCTGGAAACACCATATATTTT
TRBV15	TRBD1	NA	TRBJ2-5	CATSRVPWDREKETQYF	TGTGCCACCAGCAGAGTACCGTGGGACAGGGAGAAAGAGACCCAGTACTTC
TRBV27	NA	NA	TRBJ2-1	CASSLAIGEQFF	TGTGCCAGCAGTTTAGCAATTGGGGAGCAGTTCTTC
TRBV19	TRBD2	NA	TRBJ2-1	CASSPRLAGTYNEQFF	TGTGCCAGTAGTCCCAGACTAGCGGGAACCTACAATGAGCAGTTCTTC
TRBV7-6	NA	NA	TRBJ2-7	CASSSLRDWGYEQYF	TGTGCCAGCAGCTCGCTTCGGGACTGGGGCTACGAGCAGTACTTC
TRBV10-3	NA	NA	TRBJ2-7	CAISETDYEQYF	TGTGCCATCAGTGAAACAGACTACGAGCAGTACTTC
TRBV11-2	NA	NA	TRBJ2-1	CASSLDRGVRYNEQFF	TGTGCCAGCAGCTTAGATCGTGGAGTCCGGTACAATGAGCAGTTCTTC
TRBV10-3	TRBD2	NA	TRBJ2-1	CAISDGTSGRAARGDEQFF	TGTGCCATCAGTGATGGGACTAGCGGGAGGGCCGCACGGGGCGATGAGCAGTTCTTC
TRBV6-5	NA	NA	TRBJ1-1	CASTRSGGAVTEAFF	TGTGCCAGCACCCGATCCGGCGGGGCAGTCACTGAAGCTTTCTTT
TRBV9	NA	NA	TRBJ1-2	CASSVGADYGYTF	TGTGCCAGCAGCGTAGGGGCAGACTATGGCTACACCTTC
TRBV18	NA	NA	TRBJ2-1	CASSPPQGMSKFF	TGTGCCAGCTCACCCCCACAGGGCATGAGCAAGTTCTTC
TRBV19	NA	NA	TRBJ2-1	CASMGLAPRRFF	TGTGCCAGTATGGGCCTAGCTCCGAGACGGTTCTTC
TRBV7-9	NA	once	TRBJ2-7	CASSPEGRGIYEQYF	TGTGCCAGCAGCCCAGAAGGGAGGGGGATCTACGAGCAGTACTTC
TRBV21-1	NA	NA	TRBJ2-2	CASSTLRTNTGELFF	TGTGCCAGCTCTACCCTAAGGACGAACACCGGGGAGCTGTTTTTT
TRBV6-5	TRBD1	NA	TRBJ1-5	CASSSGTDFQPQHF	TGTGCCAGCAGTTCCGGGACAGACTTTCAGCCCCAGCATTTT
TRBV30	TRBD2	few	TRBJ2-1	CAWSGLAFGPGEQFF	TGTGCCTGGAGCGGACTAGCGTTCGGGCCGGGTGAGCAGTTCTTC
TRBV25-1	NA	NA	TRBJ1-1	CASSEGGALEAFF	TGTGCCAGCAGTGAAGGGGGGGCACTTGAAGCTTTCTTT
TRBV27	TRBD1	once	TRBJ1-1	CASRTGGGRTEAFF	TGTGCCAGCAGGACAGGGGGCGGAAGGACTGAAGCTTTCTTT
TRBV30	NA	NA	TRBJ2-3	CAWSRNVLLDTQYF	TGTGCCTGGAGTCGAAACGTCCTTTTGGATACGCAGTATTTT
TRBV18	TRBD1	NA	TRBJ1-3	CASSPGTGGENTIYF	TGTGCCAGCTCACCAGGGACAGGGGGCGAAAACACCATATATTTT
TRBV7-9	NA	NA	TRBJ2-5	CASSLSGSATRTQYF	TGTGCCAGCAGCTTATCGGGCAGTGCCACAAGGACCCAGTACTTC
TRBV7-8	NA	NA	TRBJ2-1	CASSLARGGGYNEQFF	TGTGCCAGCAGCTTAGCGCGTGGGGGTGGGTACAATGAGCAGTTCTTC
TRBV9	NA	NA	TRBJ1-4	CASSPRGDDNEKLFF	TGTGCCAGCAGCCCTAGAGGGGATGATAATGAAAAACTGTTTTTT
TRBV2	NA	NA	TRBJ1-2	CASSDFTTGRGYTF	TGTGCCAGCAGTGACTTTACTACCGGGCGGGGCTACACCTTC
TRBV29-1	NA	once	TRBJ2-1	CSAAGYNEQFF	TGCAGCGCCGCCGGGTACAATGAGCAGTTCTTC
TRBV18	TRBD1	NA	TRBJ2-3	CASSPSPGQATDTQYF	TGTGCCAGCTCACCGAGTCCGGGACAGGCCACAGATACGCAGTATTTT
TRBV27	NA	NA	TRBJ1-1	CASSSLRLGYNTEAFF	TGTGCCAGCAGTTCCCTCAGACTGGGATACAACACTGAAGCTTTCTTT
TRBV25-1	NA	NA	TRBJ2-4	CASSEWASRGIQYF	TGTGCCAGCAGTGAATGGGCCTCCCGCGGCATTCAGTACTTC
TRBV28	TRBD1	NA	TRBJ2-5	CASRTGEATQYF	TGTGCCAGCAGGACAGGGGAAGCGACCCAGTACTTC
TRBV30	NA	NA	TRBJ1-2	CAWTPLRGGYTF	TGTGCCTGGACCCCCCTGCGAGGGGGCTACACCTTC
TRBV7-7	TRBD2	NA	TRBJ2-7	CASSSHWTSVEQYF	TGTGCTAGCAGCTCCCACTGGACTAGCGTCGAGCAGTACTTC
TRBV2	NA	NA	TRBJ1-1	CASSNVLNTEAFF	TGTGCCAGCAGCAATGTACTGAACACTGAAGCTTTCTTT
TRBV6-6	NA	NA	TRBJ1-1	CASSYTGQNTEAFF	TGTGCCAGCAGTTACACCGGACAGAACACTGAAGCTTTCTTT
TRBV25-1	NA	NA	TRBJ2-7	CASSENPLEQYF	TGTGCCAGCAGTGAAAACCCCCTCGAGCAGTACTTC
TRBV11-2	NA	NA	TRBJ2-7	CASSLATSGLTYEQYF	TGTGCCAGCAGCTTAGCGACGTCCGGTCTAACCTACGAGCAGTACTTC
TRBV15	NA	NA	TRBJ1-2	CATSRDEINYGYTF	TGTGCCACCAGCAGAGATGAGATTAACTATGGCTACACCTTC
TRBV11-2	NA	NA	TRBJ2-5	CASSVGSQETQYF	TGTGCCAGCAGTGTGGGCTCCCAAGAGACCCAGTACTTC
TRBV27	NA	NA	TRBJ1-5	CASSPRTASNQPQHF	TGTGCCAGCAGTCCAAGGACAGCGAGCAATCAGCCCCAGCATTTT
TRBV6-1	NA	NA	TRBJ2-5	CASSEALGYETQYF	TGTGCCAGCAGTGAAGCGCTTGGGTATGAGACCCAGTACTTC
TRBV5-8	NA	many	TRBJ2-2	CASSSGVNTGELFF	TGTGCCAGCAGCTCCGGGGTGAACACCGGGGAGCTGTTTTTT
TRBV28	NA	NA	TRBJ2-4	CASSLPAEAKNIQYF	TGTGCCAGCAGTTTACCGGCCGAAGCCAAAAACATTCAGTACTTC
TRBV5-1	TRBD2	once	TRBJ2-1	CASSLGVGGPVRDEQFF	TGCGCCAGCAGCCTGGGGGTGGGAGGGCCTGTAAGGGATGAGCAGTTCTTC
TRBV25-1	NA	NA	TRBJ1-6	CASSGRALVGSPLHF	TGTGCCAGCAGTGGGAGGGCCCTAGTGGGTTCACCCCTCCACTTT
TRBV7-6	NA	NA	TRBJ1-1	CASSLGRNTEAFF	TGTGCCAGCAGCTTGGGCAGGAACACTGAAGCTTTCTTT
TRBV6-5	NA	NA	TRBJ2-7	CASSLRGPTYEQYF	TGTGCCAGCAGCCTCAGAGGCCCTACCTACGAGCAGTACTTC
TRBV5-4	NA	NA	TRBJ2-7	CASSSEYEQYF	TGTGCCAGCAGCTCAGAATACGAGCAGTACTTC
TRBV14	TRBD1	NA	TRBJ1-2	CASSQSPSNSARDSNYGYTF	TGTGCCAGCAGCCAGTCACCATCCAACTCCGCCCGGGACAGTAACTATGGCTACACCTTC